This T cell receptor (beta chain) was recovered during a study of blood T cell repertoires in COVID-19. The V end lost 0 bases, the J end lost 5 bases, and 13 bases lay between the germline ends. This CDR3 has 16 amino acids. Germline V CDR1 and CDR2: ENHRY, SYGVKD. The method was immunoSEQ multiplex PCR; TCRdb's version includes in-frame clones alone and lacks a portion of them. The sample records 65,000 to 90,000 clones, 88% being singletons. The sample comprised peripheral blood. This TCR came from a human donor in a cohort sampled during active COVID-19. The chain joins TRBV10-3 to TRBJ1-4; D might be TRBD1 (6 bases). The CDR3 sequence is CAISESGGQGNEKLFF. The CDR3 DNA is TGTGCCATCAGTGAGTCGGGCGGGCAGGGGAATGAAAAACTGTTTTTT.